These 5 T cell receptor beta chains came from one sample sequenced in a study of blood T cell repertoires in COVID-19. Clones were read by immunoSEQ multiplex PCR, and TCRdb kept only the in-frame ones, dropping some. The sample holds roughly 86,000 clones, more than 65% seen once. Sequenced input: peripheral blood. The receptors were sampled from a man in his 60s with acute or convalescent COVID-19.

This clone was counted between two and nine times. CDR3 protein: CASSPREGGYTF. The CDR3 DNA follows: TGTGCCAGCAGCCCCCGGGAAGGGGGCTACACCTTC. V and J are TRBV7-9 and TRBJ1-2, with D unclear. V was clipped by 5 bases and J by 8 bases, with 12 bases between them. The CDR3 is made up of 12 amino acids. The germline V gene has CDR1 SEHNR and CDR2 FQNEAQ (reference sequence).

The chain recombines TRBV4-3 with TRBJ1-2, with TRBD1 as a possible D gene (6 bases). CDR3 size: 15 residues. With 1 base removed from V and 5 bases from J, the gap between germline ends came to 14 bases. The V gene's germline CDR1 is LGHNA and CDR2 YSLEER. CDR3 protein: CASSQGRGGSYGYTF. The CDR3 nucleotides read TGCGCCAGCAGCCAAGGTCGGGGGGGCAGTTATGGCTACACCTTC.

This clone was seen only once. The V and J genes are TRBV20-1 and TRBJ2-7; 8 bases fit TRBD1. The CDR3 has 12 residues. Germline V gene sequence: CDR1 DFQATT, CDR2 SNEGSKA (reference sequence). Unmatched junction bases numbered 6, after V lost 4 bases and J lost 7 bases. In DNA, the CDR3 is TGCAGTGCTATTGACAGGGGTGGGGAGCAGTACTTC. The encoded protein is CSAIDRGGEQYF.

J is TRBJ2-1 and V is TRBV29-1; 7 bases match TRBD1. CDR1 and CDR2 from the germline V gene are SQVTM and ANQGSEA. This CDR3 is 11 amino acids long. The V and J ends lost 7 bases and 7 bases, in that order; junction bases with no gene match: 4. As DNA, the CDR3 is TGCAGCGGCCGACAGGGAAATGAGCAGTTCTTC. Translation: CSGRQGNEQFF.

The chain recombines TRBV30 with TRBJ2-2; TRBD1 might be the D (5 bases). The ends were cut back, 8 bases at V and 7 bases at J, with 23 bases in the middle. Germline CDR1 and CDR2: GTSNPN and SVGIG (reference sequence). This CDR3 spans 15 amino acids. The CDR3, as DNA: TGTGCCCGCCAATGGCAGGGTTCACGCGGCGGGGAGCTGTTTTTT. Translated, it gives CARQWQGSRGGELFF. Looking up the rest from reference TRBV30 and TRBJ2-2 gives the full variable domain: SQTIHQWPATLVQPVGSPLSLECTVEGTSNPNLYWYRQAAGRGLQLLFYSVGIGQISSEVPQNLSASRPQDRQFILSSKKLLLSDSGFYLCARQWQGSRGGELFFGEGSRLTVL.